These T cell receptor beta chains were read from a single sample in a study of cytomegalovirus exposure and HLA in healthy donors. Libraries were prepared by immunoSEQ multiplex PCR; TCRdb keeps only in-frame clonotypes and omits some of them. The sample consists of fewer than 200,000 clones, about four fifths of them appearing once. Source material: PBMCs. The receptors derive from a man younger than 45 in good health and CMV-seronegative. Both conserved end residues are part of each CDR3. Each record gives: clone size, D gene, V gene, J gene, CDR3 DNA, CDR3 protein. The D gene is left open where the match is weak. Rows give clone size only sometimes, using once, few, many, or a class for an expanded clone.

size: NA; D: TRBD1; V: TRBV28; J: TRBJ1-5; DNA: TGTGCCAGCCAGGACAGGGGGCGTCAGCCCCAGCATTTT; CDR3: CASQDRGRQPQHF
size: NA; D: NA; V: TRBV5-1; J: TRBJ2-7; DNA: TGCGCCAGCAGCTTGAACCCCATTCTGTACGAGCAGTACTTC; CDR3: CASSLNPILYEQYF
size: few; D: NA; V: TRBV7-9; J: TRBJ1-1; DNA: TGTGCCACCCGACCCGACTCAAACACTGAAGCTTTCTTT; CDR3: CATRPDSNTEAFF
size: NA; D: TRBD1; V: TRBV7-9; J: TRBJ2-2; DNA: TGTGCCAGCAGCCCGTTGGACAGGGGACTGGCGACGAACACCGGGGAGCTGTTTTTT; CDR3: CASSPLDRGLATNTGELFF
size: NA; D: TRBD2; V: TRBV27; J: TRBJ2-7; DNA: TGTGCCAGCAGTTTGGGCGGACTAGCGGGAAGCTCCTACGAGCAGTACTTC; CDR3: CASSLGGLAGSSYEQYF
size: NA; D: NA; V: TRBV30; J: TRBJ1-1; DNA: TGTGCCTGGACCATGGACAGTTGGAACACTGAAGCTTTCTTT; CDR3: CAWTMDSWNTEAFF
size: NA; D: TRBD1; V: TRBV10-3; J: TRBJ2-7; DNA: TGTGCCATCAGTGAGACGACAGGGACCATATCCTACGAGCAGTACTTC; CDR3: CAISETTGTISYEQYF
size: NA; D: TRBD1; V: TRBV4-3; J: TRBJ2-7; DNA: TGCGCCAGCAGCCAAATCCCCACGGGGATGGACAGGGGCGTGGACGAGCAGTACTTC; CDR3: CASSQIPTGMDRGVDEQYF
size: NA; D: TRBD1; V: TRBV2; J: TRBJ1-2; DNA: TGTGCCAGCAGGAGGGGGGACAGGGGGCGCGGGGGCTACACCTTC; CDR3: CASRRGDRGRGGYTF
size: NA; D: NA; V: TRBV21-1; J: TRBJ2-7; DNA: TGTGCCAGCAGCCCGGTAAGGACACCACCAGAGCAGTACTTC; CDR3: CASSPVRTPPEQYF
size: NA; D: NA; V: TRBV9; J: TRBJ1-1; DNA: TGTGCCAGCAGCCGGCACGCAGGGGAGAACACTGAAGCTTTCTTT; CDR3: CASSRHAGENTEAFF
size: NA; D: TRBD1; V: TRBV7-8; J: TRBJ1-6; DNA: TGTGCCAGCAGCTCATATCGAGGGGGCAATTCACCCCTCCACTTT; CDR3: CASSSYRGGNSPLHF
size: NA; D: TRBD2; V: TRBV6-5; J: TRBJ2-7; DNA: TGTGCCAGCAGCCGTACTAGCGGGGAGGGATACGAGCAGTACTTC; CDR3: CASSRTSGEGYEQYF
size: NA; D: NA; V: TRBV20-1; J: TRBJ1-2; DNA: TGCAGTGCTCCTGGCCTCTATGGCTACACCTTC; CDR3: CSAPGLYGYTF
size: NA; D: NA; V: TRBV9; J: TRBJ2-1; DNA: TGTGCCAGCAGTTCCTGGGGGGACTCCTCCTACAATGAGCAGTTCTTC; CDR3: CASSSWGDSSYNEQFF
size: NA; D: TRBD1; V: TRBV7-9; J: TRBJ1-2; DNA: TGTGCCAGCAGCAGTAGGGGGACAGGGGGCGCGAACTATGGCTACACCTTC; CDR3: CASSSRGTGGANYGYTF
size: NA; D: NA; V: TRBV27; J: TRBJ1-2; DNA: TGTGCCAGCAGGGAAGCGGGGGGTGGCTACACCTTC; CDR3: CASREAGGGYTF
size: NA; D: TRBD1; V: TRBV30; J: TRBJ1-5; DNA: TGTGCCTGGGGAGGACAGGGGGATCAGCCCCAGCATTTT; CDR3: CAWGGQGDQPQHF
size: NA; D: TRBD2; V: TRBV2; J: TRBJ2-1; DNA: TGTGCCAGCAGCCAAGGACTAGAGTTAGGTGAGCAGTTCTTC; CDR3: CASSQGLELGEQFF
size: NA; D: NA; V: TRBV21-1; J: TRBJ1-4; DNA: TGTGCCAGCAGCAAAGTAGGGGGACAGGGGCGATCGAAACTGTTTTTT; CDR3: CASSKVGGQGRSKLFF
size: few; D: TRBD1; V: TRBV6-5; J: TRBJ1-2; DNA: TGTGCCAGCAGTTACCTCGGGACAGGGTCTGGCTACACCTTC; CDR3: CASSYLGTGSGYTF
size: few; D: NA; V: TRBV6-5; J: TRBJ1-1; DNA: TGTGCCAGCAGTTACGGTGGGGGCCCTGAAGCTTTCTTT; CDR3: CASSYGGGPEAFF